This T cell receptor (beta chain) appears in the sequencing data of a study of CD8 T cells in ankylosing spondylitis. This clonotype showed up just a few times. Its antigen is not identified. Each TCR beta library was made by quantitative 5'-RACE that incorporated molecular barcodes. TCRdb redid the calling of the 5' RACE reads with MiXCR, one entry per CDR3 protein. The sample has about 260,000 distinct CDR3 sequences; 20% are singletons. Study-level results: Clones tied to disease were said to be significantly enriched in matched ankylosing spondylitis synovial fluid.

This CDR3 is 15 amino acids long. The germline V and J ends were trimmed by 0 bases and 0 bases, with 10 bases remaining between them. Germline CDR1 is DFQATT and CDR2 is SNEGSKA (reference sequence). This rearrangement joins TRBV20-1 to TRBJ2-3; D uncertain. The sample was blood, either unsorted or a sorted T cell fraction (not recorded which). The receptor's source is a male donor with ankylosing spondylitis or in good health (not recorded which). The DNA of the CDR3 is TGCAGTGCTAGAGATAACCAGGTTAGCACAGATACGCAGTATTTT. It encodes CSARDNQVSTDTQYF.